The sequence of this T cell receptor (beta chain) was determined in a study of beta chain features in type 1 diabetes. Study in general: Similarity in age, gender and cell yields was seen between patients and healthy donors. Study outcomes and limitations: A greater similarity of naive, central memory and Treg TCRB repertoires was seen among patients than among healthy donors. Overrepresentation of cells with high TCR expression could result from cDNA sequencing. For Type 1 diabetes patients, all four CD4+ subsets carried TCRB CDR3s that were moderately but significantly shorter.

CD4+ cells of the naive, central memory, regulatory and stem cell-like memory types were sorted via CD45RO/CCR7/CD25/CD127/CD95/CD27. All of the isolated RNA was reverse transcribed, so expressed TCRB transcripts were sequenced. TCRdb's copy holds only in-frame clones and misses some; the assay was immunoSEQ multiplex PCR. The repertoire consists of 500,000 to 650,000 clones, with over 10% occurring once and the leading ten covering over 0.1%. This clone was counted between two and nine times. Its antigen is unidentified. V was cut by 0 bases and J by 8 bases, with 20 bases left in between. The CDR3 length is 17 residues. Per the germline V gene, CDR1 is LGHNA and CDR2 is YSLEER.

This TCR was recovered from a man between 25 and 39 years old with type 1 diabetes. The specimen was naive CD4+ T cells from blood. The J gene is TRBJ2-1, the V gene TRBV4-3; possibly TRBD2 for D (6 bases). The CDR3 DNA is TGCGCCAGCAGCCAAGAACTTTTTGCGGGACCGGGATATGAGCAGTTCTTC. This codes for CASSQELFAGPGYEQFF.